Listed below are T cell receptor beta chains from one sample, sequenced in a study of T-cell memory formation after mild COVID-19. TCRdb independently ran MiXCR on the 5' RACE reads; one entry per CDR3 protein. This sample carries tens of thousands of distinct CDR3 sequences, about 7.3% of them seen once, and the ten largest clones take 29%. Sequenced input: PBMCs or a T cell subset sorted from them (not recorded which). These receptors were collected from a young man who had mild COVID-19 (a few samples of this study predate the infection). Cell type and time point are not known. Both conserved end residues are trimmed from each CDR3. Part of the rows lack a size; the others show once, few, many or a class for expanded clones.

j_call clone_size v_call cdr3_aa
TRBJ1-5 . TRBV6-5 ASSATGTGNQPQH
TRBJ2-3 . TRBV24-1 ATSDSSGGIADTQY
TRBJ1-5 many TRBV7-2 ASSSLGHQPQH
TRBJ1-6 many TRBV6-1 ASPAKDGENSPLH
TRBJ2-2 many TRBV9 ASSVPAGGLNTGELF
TRBJ2-3 many TRBV7-2 ASSPTGDTQY
TRBJ2-3 once TRBV15 ATSGLGQDEEGDTQY
TRBJ1-1 many TRBV5-1 ASSLSAENTEAF
TRBJ1-1 many TRBV7-3 ASSQWGGPAGTEAF
TRBJ2-5 many TRBV7-2 ASSLSRGQETQY
TRBJ1-3 many TRBV20-1 SASPPGGSGNTIY
TRBJ1-4 many TRBV29-1 SGTLQGTNEKLF
TRBJ1-1 many TRBV30 AWSVQGRRAEAF
TRBJ2-5 many TRBV10-3 ATRPLAGQETQY
TRBJ2-1 many TRBV7-2 ASSQTDEQF
TRBJ2-1 . TRBV29-1 SRGESYNEQF
TRBJ2-3 many TRBV7-6 ASSSGQGTDTQY
TRBJ1-5 many TRBV19 ASSISASLPQH
TRBJ2-1 many TRBV5-1 ASSSARTSGTYNEQF
TRBJ2-6 many TRBV10-3 AISDQVASGANVLT
TRBJ1-4 many TRBV15 ATSREKGFDEKLF
TRBJ2-7 many TRBV7-2 ASSLAPLREQY
TRBJ2-2 many TRBV7-2 ASSLSGTIHTGELF
TRBJ1-1 many TRBV7-9 ASSLVPTVEAF
TRBJ1-1 many TRBV5-1 ASSLGAQTEAF
TRBJ1-6 many TRBV5-1 ASSPGQINSPLH
TRBJ2-3 many TRBV7-9 ASSLVGGDTQY
TRBJ2-1 many TRBV5-6 ASSLVTTDNEQF
TRBJ2-7 many TRBV29-1 SVQTGGSSYEQY
TRBJ1-2 . TRBV6-2/TRBV6-3 ASSYYYGYT
TRBJ2-5 many TRBV5-1 ASSLAEGGIQETQY
TRBJ2-5 many TRBV6-2/TRBV6-3 ATTIDRDQETQY
TRBJ2-3 many TRBV11-3 ASSLVPDTQY
TRBJ1-2 . TRBV5-1 ASSFRTFNYGYT
TRBJ1-1 many TRBV9 ASSVDTAKTEAF
TRBJ2-5 . TRBV12-3/TRBV12-4 ASSSTQGGWQETQY
TRBJ1-1 many TRBV9 ASSVAAWGDTEAF
TRBJ2-1 . TRBV27 ASSSLQRGSYNEQF
TRBJ1-3 . TRBV3-2 ASSRQTGVPGNTIY
TRBJ2-1 many TRBV7-9 ASSPGGLAVYNEQF
TRBJ1-5 many TRBV27 ASSLQGPNQPQH
TRBJ2-3 many TRBV6-6 ASSYRITSGGALNTQY
TRBJ2-2 many TRBV4-2 ASSQITGANTGELF
TRBJ1-6 many TRBV7-2 ASSLDRSPLH
TRBJ2-6 . TRBV6-1 ASSELAGANVLT
TRBJ1-1 many TRBV6-6 ASSYGQDEAF
TRBJ1-2 many TRBV4-2 ASSQVAEVYGYT
TRBJ1-1 many TRBV5-1 ASSLGDRRNTEAF
TRBJ2-2 few TRBV20-1 SARKMGNTGELF
TRBJ1-6 many TRBV5-1 ASSLGQGSSPLH
TRBJ2-7 many TRBV10-3 AIRPTGTTYEQY
TRBJ2-1 . TRBV7-3 ASSPGTSGRHNEQF
TRBJ2-1 . TRBV6-1 ASSNSGEVEQF
TRBJ1-6 many TRBV20-1 SARDVGQGNSPLH
TRBJ1-4 . TRBV20-1 SAPRDGSATNEKLF
TRBJ1-6 many TRBV7-2 ASSNRVSSPLH
TRBJ1-2 many TRBV20-1 SARPQGTLYGYT